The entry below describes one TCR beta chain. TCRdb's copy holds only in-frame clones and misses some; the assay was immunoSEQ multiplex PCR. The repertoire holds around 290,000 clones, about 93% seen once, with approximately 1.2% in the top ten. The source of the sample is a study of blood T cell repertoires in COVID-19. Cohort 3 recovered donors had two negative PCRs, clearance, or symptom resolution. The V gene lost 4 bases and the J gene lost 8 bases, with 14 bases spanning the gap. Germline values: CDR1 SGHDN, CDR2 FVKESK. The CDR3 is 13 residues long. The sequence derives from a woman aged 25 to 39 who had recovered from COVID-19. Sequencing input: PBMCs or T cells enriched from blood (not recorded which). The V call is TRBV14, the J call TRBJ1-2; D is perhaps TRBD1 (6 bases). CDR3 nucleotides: TGTGCCAGCAGCCGACCGGGGGGCTGGGGCTACACCTTC. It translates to CASSRPGGWGYTF.